This TCR beta chain was obtained from a study of cytomegalovirus exposure and HLA in healthy donors. Study-wide background: Ancestry clustering placed around four fifths of approximately 370 genotyped donors in the Caucasian-associated cluster.

Participants comprised healthy donors of bone marrow. Study findings and constraints: An apparent linkage of common viral pathogens to several of the most significant clusters emerged in a later analysis. Later analysis revealed greater clonal expansion in HLA-associated TCR beta chains than in equally common others.

A multiplex PCR was run with 60 Vbeta primers and 13 Jbeta primers. Some clones are missing from TCRdb's copy, which holds only in-frame ones; the method was immunoSEQ multiplex PCR. This sample's table has 120,000 or so clones. On this clone: Its matching antigen is unknown.

The sample consisted of PBMCs. This receptor was obtained from a man aged 18 to 29 in good health and CMV-seronegative.

This CDR3 is CASSSGHHYEQYF. DNA of the CDR3: TGTGCCAGCAGTTCCGGACACCACTACGAGCAGTACTTC. This chain joins TRBV27 and TRBJ2-5, with D possibly TRBD1 on 5 matching bases. Matching the DNA end better, TRBJ2-7 makes the J call doubtful. The CDR3 length is 13 residues. Per germline, CDR1 MNHEY and CDR2 SMNVEV (reference sequence).